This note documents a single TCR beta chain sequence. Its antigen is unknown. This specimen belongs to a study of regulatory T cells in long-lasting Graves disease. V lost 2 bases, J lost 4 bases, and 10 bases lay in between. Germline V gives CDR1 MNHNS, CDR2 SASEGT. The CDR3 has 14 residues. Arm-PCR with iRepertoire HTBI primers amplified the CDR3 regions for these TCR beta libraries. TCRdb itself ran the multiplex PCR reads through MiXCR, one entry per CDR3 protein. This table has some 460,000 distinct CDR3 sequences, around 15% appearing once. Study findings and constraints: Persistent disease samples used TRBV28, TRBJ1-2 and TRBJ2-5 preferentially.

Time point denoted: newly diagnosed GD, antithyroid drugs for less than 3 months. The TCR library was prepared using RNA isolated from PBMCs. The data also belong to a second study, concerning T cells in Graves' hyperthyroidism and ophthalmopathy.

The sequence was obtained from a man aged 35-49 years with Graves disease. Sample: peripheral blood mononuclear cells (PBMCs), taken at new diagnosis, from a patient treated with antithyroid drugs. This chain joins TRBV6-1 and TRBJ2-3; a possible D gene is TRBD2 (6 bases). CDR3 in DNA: TGTGCCAGCAGTGAAAACGGGAGTGCAGATACGCAGTATTTT. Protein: CASSENGSADTQYF.